This T cell receptor beta chain was profiled in a study of CD8 T cells in Susac syndrome. V was clipped by 4 bases and J by 1 base; unmatched bases: 2. The germline V gene encodes CDR1 MNHEY and CDR2 SVGAGI. The CDR3 length is 16 residues. Bulk CD8+ and CD4+ cells came from magnetic negative isolation; CD8+ TEMRA by FACS. The sample holds a few counts of this clonotype. Reverse transcription of roughly 0.45 to 1 ug RNA used random hexamers. Amplification of TCR beta CDR3 by immunoSEQ multiplex PCR spanned 54 Vbeta and 13 Jbeta. TCRdb analysed the immunoSEQ multiplex PCR reads with MiXCR anew, one entry per CDR3 protein. The data show roughly 200,000 distinct CDR3 sequences, around 96% seen once.

The sequence came from a human donor with multiple sclerosis. Sequencing was carried out using CD8+ T cells from PBMCs. V usage is TRBV6-5 and J usage is TRBJ2-6, with TRBD1 matching 9 bases. In DNA, the CDR3 is TGTGCCAGCAGTTGGACAGGGGAATCTGGGGCCAACGTCCTGACTTTC. Translating gives CASSWTGESGANVLTF.